These T cell receptor beta chains were read from a single sample in a study of CD8 T cells in ankylosing spondylitis. From the 5' RACE reads, TCRdb called clonotypes with MiXCR, one entry per CDR3 protein. The table includes some 270,000 distinct CDR3 sequences, roughly 32% detected once. The sequenced sample was blood, either unsorted or a sorted T cell fraction (not recorded which). These TCRs come from a male donor with ankylosing spondylitis or in good health (not recorded which). Both conserved end residues are part of each CDR3. A D gene is named only where the DNA matches it firmly. Rows give clone size only sometimes, using once, few, many, or a class for an expanded clone.

d_gene,abundance,j_gene,v_gene,CDR3aa,CDR3nt
.,few,TRBJ2-5,TRBV4-1,CASSQDLFAPPRRETQYF,TGCGCCAGCAGCCAAGATCTCTTCGCCCCCCCAAGGCGAGAGACCCAGTACTTC
.,few,TRBJ2-1,TRBV7-6,CASSLAQGAEQFF,TGTGCCAGCAGCTTAGCACAGGGAGCTGAGCAGTTCTTC
.,.,TRBJ1-5,TRBV15,CATSRTLNQPQHF,TGTGCCACCAGCAGAACCCTCAATCAGCCCCAGCATTTT
.,.,TRBJ2-3,TRBV7-2,CASSLTSRLQYF,TGTGCCAGCAGCTTAACTAGCCGGTTGCAGTATTTT
.,few,TRBJ2-3,TRBV7-6,CASSLPPGPDTQYF,TGTGCCAGCAGCTTACCTCCGGGCCCGGATACGCAGTATTTT
TRBD1,.,TRBJ1-1,TRBV5-1,CASRTDRGVTEAFF,TGCGCCAGCAGGACAGACAGGGGAGTTACTGAAGCTTTCTTT
.,.,TRBJ2-3,TRBV9,CASSVLGDTDTQYF,TGTGCCAGCAGCGTCCTGGGGGACACAGATACGCAGTATTTT
.,.,TRBJ2-1,TRBV11-2,CASSFDRSSYNEQFF,TGTGCCAGCAGCTTCGACAGGAGCTCCTACAATGAGCAGTTCTTC
.,few,TRBJ1-1,TRBV29-1,CSVEGRDTEAFF,TGCAGCGTTGAGGGCAGGGACACTGAAGCTTTCTTT
.,once,TRBJ2-1,TRBV12-3/TRBV12-4,CASSLPSGGYNEQFF,TGTGCCAGCAGTTTGCCCAGCGGAGGCTACAATGAGCAGTTCTTC
.,.,TRBJ2-7,TRBV12-3/TRBV12-4,CASSLRVPLTYEQYF,TGTGCCAGCAGTTTGAGAGTACCCCTCACCTACGAGCAGTACTTC
.,.,TRBJ2-2,TRBV5-6,CASSAPGTANTGELFF,TGTGCCAGCAGCGCCCCCGGGACGGCGAACACCGGGGAGCTGTTTTTT
.,.,TRBJ1-4,TRBV5-1,CASSPDSGPNEKLFF,TGCGCCAGCAGTCCCGATAGCGGTCCTAATGAAAAACTGTTTTTT
.,many,TRBJ1-2,TRBV6-2/TRBV6-3,CASLPRPTHLYGYTF,TGTGCCAGCCTCCCTCGTCCGACCCACCTCTATGGCTACACCTTC
TRBD2,.,TRBJ2-2,TRBV20-1,CSARDPTSGGAGSTGELFF,TGCAGTGCTAGAGATCCCACTAGCGGGGGGGCAGGCAGCACCGGGGAGCTGTTTTTT
.,.,TRBJ1-1,TRBV5-1,CASSLALGPEAFF,TGCGCCAGCAGCTTGGCTCTGGGGCCTGAAGCTTTCTTT
TRBD2,.,TRBJ2-3,TRBV6-5,CASSFSGGHSTDTQYF,TGTGCCAGCAGTTTTAGCGGGGGGCACAGCACAGATACGCAGTATTTT
.,.,TRBJ2-5,TRBV6-1,CASSPAYQGRQETQYF,TGTGCCAGCAGTCCCGCTTATCAGGGGCGCCAAGAGACCCAGTACTTC
TRBD1,few,TRBJ2-3,TRBV15,CATSRVQGVVADTQYF,TGTGCCACCAGCAGAGTACAGGGGGTAGTTGCAGATACGCAGTATTTT
.,.,TRBJ2-3,TRBV5-1,CASMRRAGTDTQYF,TGCGCCAGCATGAGGCGGGCAGGGACAGATACGCAGTATTTT
.,few,TRBJ2-5,TRBV7-9,CASSLDPLETQYF,TGTGCCAGCAGCTTGGATCCATTAGAGACCCAGTACTTC
.,few,TRBJ2-7,TRBV6-5,CASSSRTDSYEQYF,TGTGCCAGCAGTTCCCGGACTGACTCCTACGAGCAGTACTTC
.,few,TRBJ2-6,TRBV6-1,CASSRSGSGANVLTF,TGTGCCAGCAGTCGATCAGGCTCTGGGGCCAACGTCCTGACTTTC
.,.,TRBJ2-7,TRBV13,CASSLGREQYF,TGTGCCAGCAGCTTAGGGAGGGAGCAGTACTTC
.,.,TRBJ2-2,TRBV15,CATSRSLPTFTGELFF,TGTGCCACCAGCAGATCCCTACCCACATTCACCGGGGAGCTGTTTTTT
.,.,TRBJ2-2,TRBV20-1,CSATAHAGAGELFF,TGCAGTGCTACAGCCCACGCTGGGGCCGGGGAGCTGTTTTTT
.,few,TRBJ1-2,TRBV12-3/TRBV12-4,CASSFSQSPYGYTF,TGTGCCAGCAGTTTTTCACAGAGTCCCTATGGCTACACCTTC
.,.,TRBJ2-7,TRBV5-6,CASSLLVGYEQYF,TGTGCCAGCAGCCTTCTGGTGGGTTACGAGCAGTACTTC
.,few,TRBJ2-1,TRBV9,CASSLEGARNEQFF,TGTGCCAGCAGCCTGGAGGGGGCGAGGAATGAGCAGTTCTTC
.,.,TRBJ1-2,TRBV12-3/TRBV12-4,CASSLTNYGYTF,TGTGCCAGCAGCCTTACGAACTATGGCTACACCTTC
TRBD1,few,TRBJ1-5,TRBV7-2,CASSNRQGNHPQHF,TGTGCCAGCAGTAATCGACAGGGCAATCACCCCCAGCATTTT
TRBD2,.,TRBJ2-2,TRBV12-3/TRBV12-4,CASSSLAGGQTGELFF,TGTGCCAGCAGTTCCCTAGCGGGGGGGCAAACCGGGGAGCTGTTTTTT
TRBD1,.,TRBJ2-2,TRBV29-1,CSVYTGVTGELFF,TGCAGCGTTTATACAGGGGTCACCGGGGAGCTGTTTTTT
.,.,TRBJ2-3,TRBV12-3/TRBV12-4,CASSLAAGGADTQYF,TGTGCCAGCAGTTTAGCTGCCGGAGGTGCAGATACGCAGTATTTT
TRBD2,.,TRBJ2-7,TRBV4-1,CASSHALAGGTYEQYF,TGCGCCAGCAGCCACGCTCTAGCGGGGGGGACCTACGAGCAGTACTTC